This T cell receptor beta chain was sequenced during a study of shared clonotypes between healthy human individuals. Deletions cut 7 bases from V and 1 base from J, with 14 bases between. CDR3 length: 15 residues. Germline V gene lookup returns CDR1 SGHTA and CDR2 FQGNSA. Data came from immunoSEQ multiplex PCR; TCRdb stores just in-frame clones and leaves some out. The table has hundreds of thousands of clones, around 73% seen once. To note about this clone: Its specificity is not known.

Study-wide findings and caveats: Shared clonotypes: roughly 4.7% naive CD4, under 4% naive CD8, about 2.4% memory CD4, about 0.41% memory CD8. Only a few donors were included, so the genetic and exposure-history diversity represented was limited.

There were only Caucasian adults among the donors, and all lived in Nashville, Tennessee. It was into CD45RA+ naive and CD45RA-negative memory subsets that the CD4+ cells were split. The source is a young woman in good health. V and J are TRBV7-2 and TRBJ2-1; D gene unclear. What was sequenced was memory CD4+ T cells sorted from blood. The sample's subset: CD45RA-negative fraction. DNA for the CDR3: TGTGCCAGCACCTCTCCTAGGAGATCCTACAATGAGCAGTTCTTC. Residues: CASTSPRRSYNEQFF.